This T cell receptor beta chain was documented in a study of cytomegalovirus exposure and HLA in healthy donors. General study findings and limits: A later analysis linked 15,000 to 20,000 TCR beta sequences to HLA alleles at 0.05 false discovery rate. Per published accounts, TCR beta sequences correctly predicted the HLA-A and HLA-B alleles of most subjects.

In the PCR, 60 Vbeta and 13 Jbeta primers were used. Only in-frame clones appear in the TCRdb table, and some are missing; sequencing was by immunoSEQ multiplex PCR. The table shows about 150,000 clones, with around 79% occurring only once. A remark on this clone: Its target is unknown.

The clonotype originates from a woman aged 40 to 50 in good health and CMV-seropositive. What was sequenced was PBMCs.

Here the CDR3 reads CASSLGPDRPHNEQFF. In nucleotides, the CDR3 is TGTGCCAGCAGCTTAGGCCCGGACAGGCCACACAATGAGCAGTTCTTC. This rearrangement joins TRBV11-2 to TRBJ2-1, with TRBD1 matching over 7 bases. The germline V gene has CDR1 SGHAT and CDR2 FQNNGV. The CDR3 spans 16 residues. The ends lost 1 base at V and 5 bases at J; junction bases unmatched: 8.